The 26 T cell receptor beta chains below come from one sample, sequenced in a study of blood T cell repertoires in COVID-19. Sequencing was performed with immunoSEQ multiplex PCR; in TCRdb, only in-frame clones are kept and a portion is missing. The table includes approximately 300,000 clones, about nine tenths detected once. The material sequenced was peripheral blood. The origin of the receptors is a man aged 18 to 29 with active or convalescent COVID-19.

V gene TRBV7-9 combines with J gene TRBJ2-3; weak D call: TRBD1 (5 bases). V was trimmed by 5 bases and J by 3 bases, leaving 18 bases between them. This CDR3 contains 16 residues. CDR1 is SEHNR and CDR2 is FQNEAQ in the germline V gene (reference sequence). CDR3 loop: CASSLQPTGPTDTQYF. CDR3 bases: TGTGCCAGCAGCCTTCAACCAACAGGACCTACAGATACGCAGTATTTT.

This clone has only a few counts. This same CDR3 is encoded by further DNA sequences in the sample. The V and J genes are TRBV4-1 and TRBJ1-1, with TRBD1 as a possible D gene (5 bases). The CDR3 consists of 14 residues. V gave up 1 base and J gave up 1 base, with 7 bases separating them. Germline loops: CDR1 MGHRA, CDR2 YSYEKL. CDR3 nucleotide sequence: TGCGCCAGCAGCCAAGTGGGGGGGAACACTGAAGCTTTCTTT. This codes for CASSQVGGNTEAFF.

The sample holds one count of this clone. This chain connects TRBV28 to TRBJ2-5; no reliable D call. The CDR3 runs 14 residues. Per the germline V gene, CDR1 is MDHEN and CDR2 is SYDVKM. Deletions cut 2 bases from V and 1 base from J, with 8 bases between. CDR3 sequence (DNA): TGTGCCAGCAGTTTAAGAAGCTTCCAAGAGACCCAGTACTTC. This codes for CASSLRSFQETQYF.

The chain carries TRBV28 and TRBJ1-1; TRBD1 agrees at 7 bases. The CDR3 consists of 15 residues. Germline V lookup: CDR1 MDHEN, CDR2 SYDVKM. Germline trimming cut 6 bases from V and 4 bases from J; bases unmatched to any gene: 11. Written as DNA, the CDR3 is TGTGCCAGCAGCTCATTGGTACAGGGGAGCACTGAAGCTTTCTTT. This gives the protein CASSSLVQGSTEAFF.

In DNA form, the CDR3 reads TGTGCCACCAGCAGAGGTGACGGAGGAGTCTACGAGCAGTACTTC. Its protein product is CATSRGDGGVYEQYF. The chain is built from TRBV15 and TRBJ2-7; D might be TRBD2 (5 bases). V lost 1 base to trimming and J lost 3 bases, with 13 bases between them. This CDR3 comprises 15 residues. Germline values: CDR1 LNHNV, CDR2 YYDKDF (reference sequence).

This clone was observed a handful of times. V is TRBV4-1 and J is TRBJ2-1, with D tentatively TRBD2 (5 bases). The CDR3 sequence is 13 residues long. Trimming removed 0 bases from V and 10 bases from J, with 10 bases in between. Germline values: CDR1 MGHRA, CDR2 YSYEKL. The CDR3 bases are TGCGCCAGCAGCCAAGAGGCGGGTCTAGAGCAGTTCTTC. Translated: CASSQEAGLEQFF.

The chain couples TRBV20-1 to TRBJ2-7, with 7 bases lining up with TRBD1. Trimming took 4 bases from V and 4 from J; bases not matched to a gene: 7. The germline gives CDR1 DFQATT, CDR2 SNEGSKA (reference sequence). The CDR3 is 13 amino acids. This CDR3 is CSATDREVYEQYF. In nucleotides, the CDR3 is TGCAGTGCTACTGACAGGGAAGTTTACGAGCAGTACTTC.

This chain uses TRBV6-1 with TRBJ1-2, with D possibly matching TRBD1 (5 bases). The CDR3 runs to 11 residues. V was shortened by 3 bases and J by 10 bases, with 9 bases between the two germline ends. Per germline, CDR1 MNHNS and CDR2 SASEGT. Here the CDR3 reads CASSEGGSYTF. For the CDR3, the DNA is TGTGCCAGCAGTGAGGGGGGGTCCTACACCTTC.

The chain is built from TRBV7-9 and TRBJ2-2, with TRBD2 identical over 13 bases. The CDR3 contains 16 residues. Germline-derived CDR1 and CDR2 are SEHNR and FQNEAQ (reference sequence). V was clipped by 4 bases and J by 6 bases; unmatched bases: 5. CDR3 DNA sequence: TGTGCCAGCAGCTACCGGACTAGCGGGAGTTCCGGGGAGCTGTTTTTT. Translated, it gives CASSYRTSGSSGELFF.

CDR3 region: CASSQRTGRTDTQYF. CDR3 nucleotides: TGCGCCAGCAGCCAACGGACAGGCCGCACAGATACGCAGTATTTT. The chain couples TRBV4-1 to TRBJ2-3; the match to TRBD1 covers 7 bases. CDR3 size: 15 residues. V lost 2 bases and J lost 1; bases outside the gene matches: 3. CDR1 is MGHRA, CDR2 YSYEKL, per germline.

The rearrangement uses TRBV15 and TRBJ2-7; 11 bases map to TRBD2. The CDR3 sequence is 16 residues long. V was pared by 3 bases and J by 0 bases, with 4 bases of the junction left unmatched. The germline gives CDR1 LNHNV, CDR2 YYDKDF (reference sequence). This CDR3 is CATSSIAGGASYEQYF. CDR3 in DNA: TGTGCCACCAGCAGCATAGCGGGAGGGGCCTCCTACGAGCAGTACTTC.

The J gene is TRBJ1-1, the V gene TRBV11-2, with D possibly being TRBD1 (5 bases). Per the germline V gene, CDR1 is SGHAT and CDR2 is FQNNGV. The CDR3 has 15 amino acids. Trimming pared 5 bases from V and 7 bases from J, leaving 20 bases between. CDR3 in amino acids: CASSQWPAGRDEAFF. Here the CDR3 DNA reads TGTGCCAGCAGCCAGTGGCCGGCAGGGCGGGATGAAGCTTTCTTT.

CDR3 protein: CASSQSFPRGDAPYEQYF. The DNA of the CDR3 is TGCGCCAGCAGTCAATCTTTCCCCCGGGGGGACGCGCCCTACGAGCAGTACTTC. This chain connects TRBV23-1 to TRBJ2-7; 7 bases match TRBD2. TRBV23-1 is sorted into the ORF group, with uncertain function. The CDR3 is 18 amino acids. Trimming took 0 bases from V and 2 from J; bases not matched to a gene: 13.

This sequence joins TRBV4-3 and TRBJ2-5, with 12 bases aligning to TRBD2. V trimming: 4 bases; J trimming: 5 bases; junction bases outside the gene matches: 17. CDR1 is LGHNA, CDR2 YSLEER, per germline. The CDR3 contains 19 residues. Written as DNA, the CDR3 is TGCGCCAGCAGCCCAGGGTGGCTAGCGGGAGGGGGGAAGTTGGAGACCCAGTACTTC. Amino acid sequence: CASSPGWLAGGGKLETQYF.

V gene TRBV7-2 combines with J gene TRBJ1-5; no definite D call. Trimming took 0 bases from V and 4 from J, leaving 10 bases between them. Germline V gives CDR1 SGHTA, CDR2 FQGNSA. The CDR3 is 15 residues long. The chain's CDR3 is CASSLALSRNQPQHF. In DNA, the CDR3 is TGTGCCAGCAGCTTAGCGTTGTCCCGGAATCAGCCCCAGCATTTT.

The chain employs TRBV19 and TRBJ2-1; 8 nucleotides line up with TRBD1. J gave up 10 bases and V 5 bases, and 7 bases lay outside the gene matches. The germline gives CDR1 LNHDA, CDR2 SQIVND (reference sequence). This CDR3 is 13 amino acids long. The CDR3 loop is CASSPLGQGEQFF. Here the CDR3 DNA reads TGTGCCAGTAGTCCGCTAGGACAGGGCGAGCAGTTCTTC.

The V gene is TRBV6-2 or TRBV6-3, the J gene TRBJ2-2; possibly TRBD1 for D (6 bases). Trimming removed 6 bases from V and 2 bases from J, with 19 bases in between. The germline V gene has CDR1 MNHEY and CDR2 SVGEGT. The CDR3 loop spans 17 amino acids. In DNA, the CDR3 is TGTGCCAGCAGCGGTATACAGGGCGCGTTAAACACCGGGGAGCTGTTTTTT. Its protein is CASSGIQGALNTGELFF.

V is TRBV2 and J is TRBJ2-2; TRBD2 aligns across 10 bases. Germline trimming cut 9 bases from V and 2 bases from J; bases unmatched to any gene: 3. This CDR3 is 14 amino acids long. Germline-derived CDR1 and CDR2 are SNHLY and FYNNEI. CDR3 in DNA: TGTGCCAGTAAGCGGGGGGGCAACACCGGGGAGCTGTTTTTT. Amino acid sequence: CASKRGGNTGELFF.

This rearrangement joins TRBV18 to TRBJ1-1, with D perhaps matching TRBD1 (5 bases). The CDR3 spans 18 residues. V was cut by 6 bases and J by 1 base, with 24 bases left in between. Germline CDR1 reads KGHSH; CDR2 reads LQKENI. CDR3: CASSRSGTGMKTNTEAFF. The CDR3 coding sequence is TGTGCCAGCTCCAGGAGCGGGACGGGGATGAAGACGAACACTGAAGCTTTCTTT.

This chain uses TRBV11-2 with TRBJ2-5; 7 bases map to TRBD1. The CDR3 is made up of 15 amino acids. CDR1 and CDR2 from the germline V gene are SGHAT and FQNNGV. The V segment lost 7 bases and the J segment 4 bases; nucleotides outside the gene matches: 12. The CDR3 DNA reads TGTGCCAGCAACCCTTCAACAGGGGTCCCAGAGACCCAGTACTTC. Residues: CASNPSTGVPETQYF. The whole variable domain, remainder taken from reference TRBV11-2 and TRBJ2-5, is EAGVAQSPRYKIIEKRQSVAFWCNPISGHATLYWYQQILGQGPKLLIQFQNNGVVDDSQLPKDRFSAERLKGVDSTLKIQPAKLEDSAVYLCASNPSTGVPETQYFGPGTRLLVL.

V gene TRBV29-1 combines with J gene TRBJ2-7; D perhaps matches TRBD2 (6 bases). Germline CDR1 reads SQVTM; CDR2 reads ANQGSEA. Trimming shortened V by 6 bases and J by 0 bases, and 24 bases separated the two germline ends. This CDR3 contains 17 residues. In DNA, the CDR3 is TGCAGCGTCCGGAGCCGTCTGGGGGGAGCCAACTCCTACGAGCAGTACTTC. This sequence encodes CSVRSRLGGANSYEQYF.

CDR3 in DNA: TGTGCCAGCAGCTTCCGGGACACAGAAGAGACCCAGTACTTC. This codes for CASSFRDTEETQYF. The chain has TRBV7-7 and TRBJ2-5, with a possible D match to TRBD1 (6 bases). Per germline, CDR1 SSHAT and CDR2 FNYEAQ (reference sequence). The CDR3 is made up of 14 amino acids. The V gene lost 3 bases and the J gene lost 3 bases, with 11 bases spanning the gap.

The chain couples TRBV5-5 to TRBJ2-1, with D unclear. Germline CDR1 SGHKS, CDR2 YYEKEE (reference sequence). The CDR3 spans 13 residues. The germline V and J ends were trimmed by 2 bases and 5 bases, with 8 bases remaining between them. The CDR3 loop reads CASSFFSDNEQFF. In DNA form, the CDR3 reads TGTGCCAGCAGCTTCTTTTCCGACAATGAGCAGTTCTTC.

This chain connects TRBV7-6 to TRBJ2-2; 8 nucleotides align to TRBD2. CDR1 and CDR2 from the germline V gene are SGHVS and FNYEAQ. With 7 bases clipped from V and 6 bases from J, the junction kept 10 bases outside the gene matches. The CDR3 is made up of 15 amino acids. The CDR3 nucleotides are TGTGCCAGCAAAGGGCTAGCGGGTCGCGCCGGGGAGCTGTTTTTT. Protein product: CASKGLAGRAGELFF.

This chain's CDR3 is CASSGQEWNTEAFF. The CDR3 DNA reads TGCGCCAGCAGCGGACAGGAGTGGAACACTGAAGCTTTCTTT. This chain connects TRBV5-1 to TRBJ1-1, with 7 bases matching TRBD1. Per the germline V gene, CDR1 is SGHRS and CDR2 is YFSETQ. This CDR3 has 14 residues. V shed 4 bases and J 1 base; nucleotides not matched to a gene: 4.

This clone was counted only a few times. The chain is built from TRBV2 and TRBJ2-4, with a weak D call TRBD1 (6 bases). CDR1 and CDR2 (germline): SNHLY, FYNNEI. The ends were cut back, 7 bases at V and 0 bases at J, with 13 bases in the middle. This CDR3 is 15 amino acids long. The CDR3 bases are TGTGCCAGCAACGGACAGTCGCTAGCCAAAAACATTCAGTACTTC. Encoded protein: CASNGQSLAKNIQYF.